The 5 T cell receptor beta chains in this list originate from one sample, sequenced in a study of T cells in Graves' hyperthyroidism and ophthalmopathy. Using RNA transcripts as the source, TCR beta CDR3 regions were amplified. During a first-round RT-PCR of the TCR CDR3, the HTBI primer set was used. Each CDR3 protein gets one entry after TCRdb re-called the multiplex PCR reads with MiXCR. The repertoire consists of over 700,000 distinct CDR3 sequences, with 30% to 40% occurring once and the leading ten covering around 32%. The material sequenced was blood. These receptors originate from a woman between 35 and 50 years old with Graves' hyperthyroidism.

A few counts support this clonotype. The CDR3 loop reads CASLFMPNTEAFF. In nucleotides, the CDR3 is TGTGCCAGCCTCTTTATGCCGAACACTGAAGCTTTCTTT. The chain combines TRBV12-3 or TRBV12-4 with TRBJ1-1; D gene ambiguous. V was shortened by 8 bases and J by 1 base, with 11 bases between the two germline ends. The CDR3 contains 13 residues.

This chain connects TRBV9 to TRBJ2-2, with TRBD2 matching 10 bases. CDR1 SGDLS and CDR2 YYNGEE come from the germline V gene. With 3 bases clipped from V and 6 bases from J, the junction kept 5 bases outside the gene matches. CDR3 length: 15 amino acids. For the CDR3, the DNA is TGTGCCAGCAGCGCAAGCGGGGGGGCGGCCGGGGAGCTGTTTTTT. Translated: CASSASGGAAGELFF.

A note on this clonotype: This may stem from a read error, because a much larger clone lies one nucleotide away. The chain recombines TRBV7-2 with TRBJ2-5; possible D gene TRBD2, 6 bases. The CDR3 has 16 amino acids. Germline-derived CDR1 and CDR2 are SGHTA and FQGNSA. The CDR3 reads CASSLTGLTSQETPYF. CDR3 coding DNA: TGTGCCAGCAGCTTAACGGGACTCACCTCCCAAGAGACCCCGTACTTC.

The chain couples TRBV11-1 to TRBJ2-7; D not resolved. Deletions cut 8 bases from V and 2 bases from J, with 16 bases between. Germline CDR1 reads SGHAT; CDR2 reads FQDESV (reference sequence). The CDR3 extends over 14 amino acids. The CDR3 DNA reads TGTGCCAGCTCACGGGCGGCGGCGACCTACGAGCAGTACTTC. This codes for CASSRAAATYEQYF.

This sequence joins TRBV2 and TRBJ2-5, with 9 bases matching TRBD2. The trim removed 8 bases at V and 5 bases at J, leaving 6 bases unmatched. The CDR3 has 13 residues. In germline, CDR1 is SNHLY, CDR2 FYNNEI. CDR3 in amino acids: CASLGLARETQYF. The CDR3 coding sequence is TGTGCCAGCCTAGGACTAGCGAGGGAGACCCAGTACTTC.